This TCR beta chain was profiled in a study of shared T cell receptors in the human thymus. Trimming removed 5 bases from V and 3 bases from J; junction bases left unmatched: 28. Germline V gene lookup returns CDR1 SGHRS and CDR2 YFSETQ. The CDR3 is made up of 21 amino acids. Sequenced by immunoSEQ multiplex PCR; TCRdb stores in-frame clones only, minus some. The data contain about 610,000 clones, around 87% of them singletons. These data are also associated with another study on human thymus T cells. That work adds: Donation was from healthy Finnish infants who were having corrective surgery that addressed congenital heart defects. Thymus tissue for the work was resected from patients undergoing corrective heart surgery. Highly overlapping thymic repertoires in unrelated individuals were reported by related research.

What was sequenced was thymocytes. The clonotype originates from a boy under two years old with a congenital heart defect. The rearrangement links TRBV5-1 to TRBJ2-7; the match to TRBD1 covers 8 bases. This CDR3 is CASSKGGGDRRVSTLHYEQYF. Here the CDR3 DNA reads TGCGCCAGCAGTAAGGGAGGCGGGGACAGGAGAGTTTCTACACTACACTACGAGCAGTACTTC.